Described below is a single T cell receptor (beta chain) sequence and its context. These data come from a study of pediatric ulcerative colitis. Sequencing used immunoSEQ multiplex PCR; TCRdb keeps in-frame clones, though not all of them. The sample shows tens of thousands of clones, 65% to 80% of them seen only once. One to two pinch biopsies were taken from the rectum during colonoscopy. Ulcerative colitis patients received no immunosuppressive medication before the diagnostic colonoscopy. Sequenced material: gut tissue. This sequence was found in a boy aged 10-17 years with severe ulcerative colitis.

The CDR3 nucleotides read TGTGCCAGCAGCTCCCTTTTTGGGCTAGCGGGAGAAACCTACAATGAGCAGTTCTTC. Amino acid sequence: CASSSLFGLAGETYNEQFF. The rearrangement joins TRBV7-3 to TRBJ2-1; 10 positions agree with TRBD2. Germline-derived CDR1 and CDR2 are SGHTA and FQGTGA. The CDR3 spans 19 residues. V lost 4 bases and J lost 2; bases outside the gene matches: 14.